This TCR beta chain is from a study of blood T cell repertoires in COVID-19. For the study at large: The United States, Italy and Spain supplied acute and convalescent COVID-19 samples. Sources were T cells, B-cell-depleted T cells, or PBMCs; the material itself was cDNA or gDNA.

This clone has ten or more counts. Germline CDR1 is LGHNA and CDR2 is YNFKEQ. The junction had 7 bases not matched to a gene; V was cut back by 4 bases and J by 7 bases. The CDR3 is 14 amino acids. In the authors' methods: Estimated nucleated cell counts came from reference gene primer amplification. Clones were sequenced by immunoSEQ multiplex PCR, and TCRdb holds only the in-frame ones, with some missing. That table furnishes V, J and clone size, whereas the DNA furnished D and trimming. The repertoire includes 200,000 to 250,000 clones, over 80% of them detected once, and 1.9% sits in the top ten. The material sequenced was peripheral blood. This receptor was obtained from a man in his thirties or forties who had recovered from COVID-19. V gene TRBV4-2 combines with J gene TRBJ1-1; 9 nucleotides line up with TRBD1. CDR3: CASSRTGDNREAFF. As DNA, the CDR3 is TGTGCCAGCAGCCGGACAGGGGATAACCGTGAAGCTTTCTTT.